This T cell receptor (beta chain) was sequenced during a study of cytotoxic CD8 clonotypes in ibrutinib-treated CLL. Study summary: Within the patient group, eleven to twelve were relapsed/refractory and approximately 15 treatment-naive, and about 18 were IGHV unmutated. Patients attained 24 partial and 2 complete responses; at median around 70 months, around 15 remained remitted while approximately 12 progressed.

Produced via immunoSEQ multiplex PCR; TCRdb's table is partial and in-frame only. The data contain approximately 130,000 clones, less than 90% of them singletons. In regard to this clone: As yet, its antigen is unknown.

The CDR3 is made up of 16 amino acids. Germline V gives CDR1 SGHVS, CDR2 FQNEAQ. V shed 3 bases and J shed 3 bases, with 17 bases lying between them. General study findings and limits: A rise in clonality was seen at ibrutinib response, and a fall back toward baseline was seen at progression. With treatment, public clonotypes, which were uncommon, either contracted or remained stable.

This TCR was sampled from a human donor with chronic lymphocytic leukemia. This material consisted of PBMCs, taken after 24 months of ibrutinib treatment. The J gene is TRBJ1-1, the V gene TRBV7-8; D call uncertain. CDR3 sequence: CASSFPRRLRDTEAFF. The CDR3 coding sequence is TGTGCCAGCAGCTTCCCTCGGCGGCTTAGGGACACTGAAGCTTTCTTT.